This T cell receptor (beta chain) was observed in a study of blood T cell repertoires in COVID-19. TCRdb's table, derived via immunoSEQ multiplex PCR, lists solely in-frame clones and lacks some. The sample has 150,000 or so clones; more than 75% are singletons. At least ten counts were recorded for this clone. The CDR3 is made up of 15 amino acids. Germline CDR1 and CDR2: SGDLS and YYNGEE. Trimming shortened V by 0 bases and J by 8 bases, and 17 bases separated the two germline ends. Seattle's cohort entered during active infection and was followed longitudinally. The chain employs TRBV9 and TRBJ1-2, with D perhaps matching TRBD1 (5 bases). Sequenced sample: peripheral blood. This TCR was sampled from a woman aged 70-85 years with COVID-19, enrolled during active disease. The CDR3: CASSVDGRVSAGYTF. In DNA form, the CDR3 reads TGTGCCAGCAGCGTAGACGGCAGGGTATCGGCCGGCTACACCTTC. The full variable domain, its missing parts supplied by reference TRBV9 and TRBJ1-2, is DSGVTQTPKHLITATGQRVTLRCSPRSGDLSVYWYQQSLDQGLQFLIQYYNGEERAKGNILERFSAQQFPDLHSELNLSSLELGDSALYFCASSVDGRVSAGYTFGSGTRLTVV.